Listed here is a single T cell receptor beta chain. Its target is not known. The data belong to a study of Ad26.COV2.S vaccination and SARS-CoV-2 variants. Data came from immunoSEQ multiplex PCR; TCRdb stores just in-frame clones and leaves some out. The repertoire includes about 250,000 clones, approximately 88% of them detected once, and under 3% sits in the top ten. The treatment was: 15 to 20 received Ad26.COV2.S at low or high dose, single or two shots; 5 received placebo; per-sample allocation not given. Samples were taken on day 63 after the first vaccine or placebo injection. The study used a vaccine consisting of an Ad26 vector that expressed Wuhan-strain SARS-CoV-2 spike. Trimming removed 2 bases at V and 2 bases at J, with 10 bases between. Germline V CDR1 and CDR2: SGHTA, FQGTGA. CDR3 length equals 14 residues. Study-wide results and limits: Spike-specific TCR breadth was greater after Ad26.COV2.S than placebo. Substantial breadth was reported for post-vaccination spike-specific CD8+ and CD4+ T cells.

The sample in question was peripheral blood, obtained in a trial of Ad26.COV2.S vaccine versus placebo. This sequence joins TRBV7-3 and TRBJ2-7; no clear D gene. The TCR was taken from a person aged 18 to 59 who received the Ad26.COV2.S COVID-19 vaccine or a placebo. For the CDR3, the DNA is TGTGCCAGCAGCTTAGATTCAGGCCCCTACGAGCAGTACTTC. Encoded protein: CASSLDSGPYEQYF. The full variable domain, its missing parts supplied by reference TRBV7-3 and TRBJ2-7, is GAGVSQTPSNKVTEKGKYVELRCDPISGHTALYWYRQSLGQGPEFLIYFQGTGAADDSGLPNDRFFAVRPEGSVSTLKIQRTERGDSAVYLCASSLDSGPYEQYFGPGTRLTVT.